The 21 T cell receptor beta chains given below trace back to one sample, sequenced in a study of cytomegalovirus exposure and HLA in healthy donors. The PCR employed 60 Vbeta primers together with 13 Jbeta primers. TCRdb keeps only in-frame clones here, not all; method: immunoSEQ multiplex PCR. Of about 300,000 clones in the sample, 75% to 90% are singletons; the top ten hold roughly 4%. The sequencing input was PBMCs. These receptors all stem from a man aged 35 to 55 in good health and CMV-seropositive.

This clone showed up just once. This rearrangement joins TRBV5-5 to TRBJ2-7; the D is unclear. The V gene lost 2 bases and the J gene lost 6 bases, with 18 bases spanning the gap. CDR3 length: 15 residues. The V gene's germline CDR1 is SGHKS and CDR2 YYEKEE (reference sequence). The CDR3: CASSLLFLGLGEQYF. Written as DNA, the CDR3 is TGTGCCAGCAGCTTATTATTTTTGGGCTTGGGCGAGCAGTACTTC.

This clone has a handful of counts. The rearrangement links TRBV27 to TRBJ2-3; no definite D call. Deletions cut 3 bases from V and 1 base from J, with 11 bases between. From germline, CDR1 is MNHEY and CDR2 SMNVEV (reference sequence). This CDR3 contains 15 residues. In DNA form, the CDR3 reads TGTGCCAGCAGTTTTTCCGACTCGGGCACAGATACGCAGTATTTT. Protein sequence: CASSFSDSGTDTQYF.

J is TRBJ2-3 and V is TRBV5-1; 9 bases match TRBD2. In germline, CDR1 is SGHRS, CDR2 YFSETQ. The CDR3 extends over 15 amino acids. The ends lost 2 bases at V and 5 bases at J; junction bases unmatched: 6. For the CDR3, the DNA is TGCGCCAGCAGCTTTTCAGCGGGAGGAGGAGATACGCAGTATTTT. Protein product: CASSFSAGGGDTQYF. The full variable domain, in which reference TRBV5-1 and TRBJ2-3 provide the parts outside the CDR3, is KAGVTQTPRYLIKTRGQQVTLSCSPISGHRSVSWYQQTPGQGLQFLFEYFSETQRNKGNFPGRFSGRQFSNSRSEMNVSTLELGDSALYLCASSFSAGGGDTQYFGPGTRLTVL.

The CDR3 nucleotides are TGTGCCAGCAGCTTAGCCCCGACTAGACAGGAAAAACTGTTTTTT. Protein product: CASSLAPTRQEKLFF. This chain links TRBV7-9 with TRBJ1-4, with a tentative D call TRBD1 (5 bases). The V and J ends lost 0 bases and 8 bases respectively, with 13 bases between them. Germline CDR1 and CDR2: SEHNR and FQNEAQ (reference sequence). This CDR3 contains 15 residues.

A single count supports this clone. V usage is TRBV6-6 and J usage is TRBJ2-3; 9 nucleotides agree with TRBD2. The CDR3 loop spans 16 amino acids. The V and J ends lost 5 bases and 5 bases, in that order; junction bases with no gene match: 11. Germline V gene data show CDR1 as MNHNY and CDR2 as SVGAGI (reference sequence). The CDR3: CASSGPAGGRGDTQYF. The CDR3 nucleotides are TGTGCCAGCAGTGGTCCGGCGGGGGGGAGAGGAGATACGCAGTATTTT.

This chain joins TRBV30 and TRBJ1-2; no reliable D call. The CDR3 sequence is 13 residues long. The V end was cut by 3 bases, the J end by 0 bases, with 8 bases between. Germline CDR1 is GTSNPN and CDR2 is SVGIG (reference sequence). The CDR3: CAWSGGPNYGYTF. The CDR3 coding sequence is TGTGCCTGGAGCGGAGGGCCTAACTATGGCTACACCTTC.

The chain joins TRBV18 to TRBJ1-2, with D hard to call. Germline-derived CDR1 and CDR2 are KGHSH and LQKENI. Trimming shortened V by 2 bases and J by 7 bases, and 11 bases separated the two germline ends. This CDR3 spans 13 amino acids. CDR3 sequence reads: CASSPESSSGYTF. CDR3 bases: TGTGCCAGCTCACCAGAGTCTTCCTCTGGCTACACCTTC.

The chain couples TRBV7-6 to TRBJ2-1, with TRBD1 matching over 9 bases. There are 13 residues in the CDR3. Germline V gene lookup returns CDR1 SGHVS and CDR2 FNYEAQ. V was pared by 0 bases and J by 10 bases, with 1 base of the junction left unmatched. CDR3 sequence reads: CASSLAGTGEQFF. CDR3 sequence (DNA): TGTGCCAGCAGCTTAGCGGGGACAGGGGAGCAGTTCTTC. Full variable domain (rest looked up from reference TRBV7-6 and TRBJ2-1): GAGVSQSPRYKVTKRGQDVALRCDPISGHVSLYWYRQALGQGPEFLTYFNYEAQQDKSGLPNDRFSAERPEGSISTLTIQRTEQRDSAMYRCASSLAGTGEQFFGPGTRLTVL.

The chain joins TRBV2 to TRBJ1-5; maybe TRBD1 (5 bases). Germline-derived CDR1 and CDR2 are SNHLY and FYNNEI. The CDR3 covers 15 residues. Between the trimmed V and J ends, which lost 8 bases and 3 bases, there was a span of 17 bases. This CDR3 reads CASGGDRLLNQPQHF. The DNA of the CDR3 is TGTGCCAGCGGGGGGGACCGACTACTCAATCAGCCCCAGCATTTT.

V is TRBV7-2 and J is TRBJ2-5; 11 bases match TRBD2. The V segment lost 5 bases and the J segment 1 base; nucleotides outside the gene matches: 3. The CDR3 is 15 residues long. Germline CDR1 SGHTA, CDR2 FQGNSA. The CDR3 DNA sequence: TGTGCCAGCAGCACAGGACTAGCGGGCCAAGAGACCCAGTACTTC. Residues: CASSTGLAGQETQYF.

In its sample, this clone was seen a few times. The chain is built from TRBV6-5 and TRBJ1-5, with TRBD1 matching over 7 bases. J was trimmed by 4 bases and V by 5 bases; bases with no gene match: 2. Germline V gives CDR1 MNHEY, CDR2 SVGAGI. The CDR3 extends over 13 amino acids. The CDR3, as DNA: TGTGCCAGCAGTACAGGGGAAAATCAGCCCCAGCATTTT. As protein: CASSTGENQPQHF.

The rearrangement links TRBV6-1 to TRBJ1-2; 10 positions match TRBD1. The V segment lost 1 base and the J segment 7 bases; nucleotides outside the gene matches: 6. Germline lookup yields CDR1 MNHNS and CDR2 SASEGT. The CDR3 contains 15 residues. CDR3 amino acids: CASSEGPGQGFGYTF. DNA for the CDR3: TGTGCCAGCAGTGAAGGGCCGGGACAGGGGTTTGGCTACACCTTC.

V is TRBV13 and J is TRBJ2-1, with D possibly matching TRBD1 (6 bases). In germline, CDR1 is PRHDT, CDR2 FYEKMQ (reference sequence). This CDR3 spans 17 amino acids. Trimming took 5 bases from V and 2 from J, leaving 19 bases between them. CDR3 sequence (DNA): TGTGCCAGCAGCCCCCATCCAATCCCAGGGGCCTACAATGAGCAGTTCTTC. As protein: CASSPHPIPGAYNEQFF.

The chain employs TRBV6-6 and TRBJ1-1, with 9 bases fitting TRBD1. Per the germline V gene, CDR1 is MNHNY and CDR2 is SVGAGI (reference sequence). With V trimmed by 7 bases and J by 1 base, 4 bases remained unmatched. The length of the CDR3 is 14 residues. Written as DNA, the CDR3 is TGTGCCAGCACGACAGGGGGATCGAACACTGAAGCTTTCTTT. It yields the protein CASTTGGSNTEAFF.

The chain employs TRBV19 and TRBJ2-3; D is possibly TRBD1 (5 bases). The CDR3 runs 17 residues. Germline assignment: CDR1 LNHDA and CDR2 SQIVND (reference sequence). The V end lost 5 bases, the J end lost 5 bases, and 23 bases lay between the germline ends. As DNA, the CDR3 is TGTGCCAGTAGTCCCGGTGGGGCAAGGGGCTGGGGAGATACGCAGTATTTT. This gives the protein CASSPGGARGWGDTQYF.

This clone was seen a handful of times. This chain connects TRBV4-3 to TRBJ2-7; tentatively, D is TRBD2 (5 bases). Looked up from germline, CDR1 is LGHNA and CDR2 is YSLEER. Between the trimmed V and J ends, which lost 3 bases and 6 bases, there was a span of 15 bases. The CDR3 length is 14 residues. In DNA form, the CDR3 reads TGCGCCAGCAGCCAGGATACTAGGTTTGGCGAGCAGTACTTC. This codes for CASSQDTRFGEQYF.

The chain has TRBV4-1 and TRBJ2-7; 9 bases match TRBD2. The CDR3 is 17 residues long. CDR1 and CDR2 (germline): MGHRA, YSYEKL. J lost 0 bases, V lost 1 base, and 7 bases had no gene match. Written as DNA, the CDR3 is TGCGCCAGCAGCCAAGTAATAGCGGGAGAGAGCTCCTACGAGCAGTACTTC. The encoded protein is CASSQVIAGESSYEQYF.

This chain's CDR3 is CASGLVRGQGRLNTEAFF. Here the CDR3 DNA reads TGTGCTAGTGGTTTGGTACGTGGACAGGGCCGACTGAACACTGAAGCTTTCTTT. This chain uses TRBV12-5 with TRBJ1-1, with 8 bases identical to TRBD1. The CDR3 runs to 18 residues. CDR1 and CDR2 from the germline V gene are LGHNT and FRNRAP. J gave up 0 bases and V 0 bases, and 9 bases lay outside the gene matches.

The chain joins TRBV7-9 to TRBJ2-5; D is possibly TRBD2 (6 bases). In germline, CDR1 is SEHNR, CDR2 FQNEAQ (reference sequence). Trimming took 5 bases from V and 2 from J, leaving 18 bases between them. The CDR3 is 16 residues long. The CDR3 bases are TGTGCCAGCAGCCCGGCCGACCTAGCGCTACAAGAGACCCAGTACTTC. It translates to CASSPADLALQETQYF.

This clone was found once. This sequence joins TRBV2 and TRBJ1-2; D may be TRBD1 (5 bases). Germline V lookup: CDR1 SNHLY, CDR2 FYNNEI. The V end was cut by 2 bases, the J end by 2 bases, with 9 bases between. CDR3 length: 14 amino acids. The DNA for the CDR3 is TGTGCCAGCAGTGAACTGGGGGGAAACTATGGCTACACCTTC. Amino acids: CASSELGGNYGYTF.

The genes are TRBV5-6 and TRBJ2-5, with 9 bases lining up with TRBD1. The CDR3 contains 13 residues. Unmatched junction bases numbered 6, after V lost 4 bases and J lost 8 bases. Germline V lookup: CDR1 SGHDT, CDR2 YYEEEE. CDR3 nucleotide sequence: TGTGCCAGCAGCCCGGACAGGGGTAGCACCCAGTACTTC. It translates to CASSPDRGSTQYF.